The 30 T cell receptor beta chains below were found in one sample sequenced in a study of blood T cell repertoires in COVID-19. Here immunoSEQ multiplex PCR was the method, and the copy in TCRdb shows in-frame clones only, minus some. The sample includes about 280,000 clones, less than 85% of them seen just once. The sequenced sample was PBMCs or T cells enriched from blood (not recorded which). Receptor source: a woman between 45 and 60 years old who had recovered from COVID-19.

V gene TRBV10-3 combines with J gene TRBJ1-1; D is undetermined. Trimming removed 8 bases at V and 0 bases at J, with 13 bases between. Germline V CDR1 and CDR2: ENHRY, SYGVKD. The CDR3 loop spans 14 amino acids. CDR3 residues: CAIRDTVMNTEAFF. The CDR3 DNA reads as TGTGCCATCCGGGATACAGTGATGAACACTGAAGCTTTCTTT.

This clone has ten or more counts. The V and J genes are TRBV12-3 or TRBV12-4 and TRBJ2-3; possibly TRBD2 for D (7 bases). The CDR3 sequence is 13 residues long. Here the CDR3 DNA reads TGTGCTACGAGGGGGGGCGGCACAGATACGCAGTATTTT. This encodes CATRGGGTDTQYF.

The chain uses TRBV27 and TRBJ2-7, with a weak D call TRBD1 (5 bases). V was clipped by 3 bases and J by 2 bases, with 11 bases between them. Germline CDR1 and CDR2: MNHEY and SMNVEV (reference sequence). The CDR3 spans 14 residues. The CDR3 nucleotides are TGTGCCAGCAGTTTTGGCCAGGGTCCCTACGAGCAGTACTTC. This sequence encodes CASSFGQGPYEQYF.

This clone is a singleton in its sample. CDR3 sequence: CASSPSGLAGTSTDTQYF. In DNA, the CDR3 is TGTGCCAGCAGCCCTTCGGGACTAGCGGGAACTAGCACAGATACGCAGTATTTT. V is TRBV7-6 and J is TRBJ2-3; 13 bases fit TRBD2. Germline V CDR1 and CDR2: SGHVS, FNYEAQ. Trimming at V came to 5 bases and at J to 0 bases, leaving 8 bases not matched to a gene. This CDR3 comprises 18 residues.

This chain links TRBV7-9 with TRBJ1-1; 11 positions agree with TRBD1. There are 13 residues in the CDR3. CDR1 SEHNR and CDR2 FQNEAQ come from the germline V gene (reference sequence). V was pared by 8 bases and J by 4 bases, with 3 bases of the junction left unmatched. DNA for the CDR3: TGTGCCAGCGGACAGGGGGCAGGCACTGAAGCTTTCTTT. Amino acid sequence: CASGQGAGTEAFF.

The sample holds one count of this clone. The chain carries TRBV18 and TRBJ1-2, with TRBD1 identical over 12 bases. CDR3 length equals 19 residues. V shed 2 bases, J shed 6 bases, and the junction held 16 bases outside the gene matches. Germline CDR1 KGHSH, CDR2 LQKENI. DNA of the CDR3: TGTGCCAGCTCACCAGTACTTCCGGGACAGGGGGCGCATAAGAATGGCTACACCTTC. Encoded protein: CASSPVLPGQGAHKNGYTF.

The CDR3 coding sequence is TGCAGCGTTGAATCACAGGCGATCACTGAAGCTTTCTTT. It specifies CSVESQAITEAFF. This chain joins TRBV29-1 and TRBJ1-1, with a possible D match to TRBD1 (5 bases). The CDR3 sequence is 13 residues long. Germline V gene sequence: CDR1 SQVTM, CDR2 ANQGSEA. V was cut by 2 bases and J by 4 bases, with 11 bases left in between.

In DNA form, the CDR3 reads TGTGCCAGCTCACCACTTGGGCGAGGGTATAATTCACCCCTCCACTTT. Its protein product is CASSPLGRGYNSPLHF. J is TRBJ1-6 and V is TRBV18; D is undetermined. The germline V and J ends were trimmed by 1 base and 4 bases, with 11 bases remaining between them. The CDR3 loop spans 16 amino acids. The V gene's germline CDR1 is KGHSH and CDR2 LQKENI.

This clone was detected only once. V and J are TRBV5-1 and TRBJ2-7; maybe TRBD1 (6 bases). The CDR3 runs 16 residues. Deletions cut 1 base from V and 1 base from J, with 15 bases between. CDR1 is SGHRS and CDR2 is YFSETQ in the germline V gene. CDR3 residues: CASSLRDTGGSYEQYF. The DNA of the CDR3 is TGCGCCAGCAGCTTGAGGGACACCGGTGGGTCCTACGAGCAGTACTTC.

This chain uses TRBV19 with TRBJ1-5; 8 nucleotides match TRBD1. The germline V gene has CDR1 LNHDA and CDR2 SQIVND (reference sequence). The J segment lost 6 bases and the V segment lost 0 bases, leaving 4 bases of the junction unmatched. The CDR3 covers 15 residues. CDR3: CASSIDRGPGQPQHF. The CDR3, as DNA: TGTGCCAGTAGTATAGACAGGGGGCCAGGTCAGCCCCAGCATTTT.

V is TRBV30 and J is TRBJ2-1; TRBD1 agrees at 7 bases. Germline V lookup: CDR1 GTSNPN, CDR2 SVGIG (reference sequence). The CDR3 contains 14 residues. Losses at the gene ends were 2 bases for V and 0 bases for J; bases not matched to a gene: 1. CDR3 amino acids: CAWSRDSSYNEQFF. The CDR3 nucleotides are TGTGCCTGGAGTAGGGACAGCTCCTACAATGAGCAGTTCTTC.

The genes are TRBV30 and TRBJ2-1; D perhaps matches TRBD2 (7 bases). CDR3 length: 15 residues. V shed 2 bases and J shed 5 bases, with 16 bases lying between them. Germline loops: CDR1 GTSNPN, CDR2 SVGIG (reference sequence). The chain's CDR3 is CAWSRGREIHNEQFF. CDR3 in DNA: TGTGCCTGGAGTCGGGGGCGGGAGATCCACAATGAGCAGTTCTTC.

This clone has a handful of counts. The rearrangement links TRBV18 to TRBJ1-1; 7 bases match TRBD1. V shed 6 bases and J 5 bases; nucleotides not matched to a gene: 12. The CDR3 sequence is 15 residues long. CDR1 is KGHSH and CDR2 is LQKENI in the germline V gene. This chain's CDR3 is CASSPLQGRHTEAFF. The CDR3 nucleotides are TGTGCCAGCTCGCCCCTACAGGGGCGACATACTGAAGCTTTCTTT.

This clone came up a few times. V gene TRBV28 combines with J gene TRBJ1-2; TRBD1 is a possible D gene (6 bases). Trimming pared 6 bases from V and 4 bases from J, leaving 18 bases between. The CDR3 has 15 amino acids. Germline V gives CDR1 MDHEN, CDR2 SYDVKM. The CDR3, as DNA: TGTGCCAGCAGACCACCTGGGGGCAGGTCCTATGGCTACACCTTC. Translation gives CASRPPGGRSYGYTF.

The chain carries TRBV25-1 and TRBJ1-3; the D gene is possibly TRBD1 (5 bases). CDR1 is MGHDK and CDR2 is SYGVNS in the germline V gene. The CDR3 spans 12 residues. Trimming removed 5 bases at V and 10 bases at J, with 12 bases between. The CDR3 DNA reads TGTGCCAGCAGTCCTACAGGAAGTACCATATATTTT. It yields the protein CASSPTGSTIYF.

This clone was found once. The genes are TRBV12-2 and TRBJ2-2; TRBD1 is taken as the D call from the table, unchecked against the DNA. TRBV12-2 is deemed a pseudogene. The CDR3 has 14 amino acids. Here the CDR3 DNA reads TGTGCAAGTCGCTTAGCTACAAACACCGGGGAGCTGTTTTTT. Encoded protein: CASRLATNTGELFF.

The chain has TRBV7-2 and TRBJ2-1, with 7 positions matching TRBD1. Germline V gene sequence: CDR1 SGHTA, CDR2 FQGNSA. V shed 4 bases, J shed 8 bases, and the junction held 11 bases outside the gene matches. The CDR3 length is 15 residues. CDR3 nucleotides: TGTGCCAGCAGCTCCCAGACAGGGCGGTACGATGAGCAGTTCTTC. This sequence encodes CASSSQTGRYDEQFF.

This clone was counted once. The gene calls are TRBV7-2 and TRBJ2-5; 10 positions match TRBD2. The germline gives CDR1 SGHTA, CDR2 FQGNSA. The CDR3 length is 14 residues. Trimming took 2 bases from V and 5 from J; bases not matched to a gene: 2. The CDR3 nucleotides read TGTGCCAGCAGCTTACTAGCGGGAGAGGAGACCCAGTACTTC. This encodes CASSLLAGEETQYF.

This chain uses TRBV5-6 with TRBJ1-4; TRBD1 is a possible D gene (6 bases). CDR1 is SGHDT, CDR2 YYEEEE, per germline. The CDR3 has 14 residues. V was shortened by 4 bases and J by 4 bases, with 11 bases between the two germline ends. CDR3 region: CASSTGFGNEKLFF. As DNA, the CDR3 is TGTGCCAGCAGCACAGGGTTCGGTAATGAAAAACTGTTTTTT.

This chain's CDR3 is CASSTGQHYEQYF. Written as DNA, the CDR3 is TGTGCCAGCAGCACGGGACAGCATTACGAGCAGTACTTC. V and J are TRBV6-5 and TRBJ2-7; 7 nucleotides line up with TRBD1. V lost 6 bases to trimming and J lost 4 bases; unmatched junction nucleotides: 6. CDR3 length: 13 residues. Germline assignment: CDR1 MNHEY and CDR2 SVGAGI.

The chain links TRBV14 to TRBJ1-1, with D possibly TRBD1 on 5 matching bases. V was pared by 1 base and J by 1 base, with 13 bases between. Germline-derived CDR1 and CDR2 are SGHDN and FVKESK. There are 16 residues in the CDR3. The CDR3 region is CASSQGQNNRNTEAFF. In DNA, the CDR3 is TGTGCCAGCAGCCAAGGACAGAACAACCGGAACACTGAAGCTTTCTTT.

This clone has just one count. This chain uses TRBV20-1 with TRBJ1-2, with 7 bases matching TRBD1. CDR3 size: 14 residues. The V segment lost 3 bases and the J segment 4 bases; nucleotides outside the gene matches: 8. CDR1 is DFQATT, CDR2 SNEGSKA, per germline (reference sequence). The CDR3 here is CSASRGQIFYGYTF. CDR3 nucleotide sequence: TGCAGTGCTAGTCGGGGACAGATATTCTATGGCTACACCTTC.

The chain joins TRBV27 to TRBJ1-6, with D possibly being TRBD1 (5 bases). The ends were cut back, 2 bases at V and 13 bases at J, with 12 bases in the middle. The CDR3 is 13 residues long. Germline V gene sequence: CDR1 MNHEY, CDR2 SMNVEV (reference sequence). DNA of the CDR3: TGTGCCAGCAGTTTAGGCGCAGGGTTTCCCCTCCACTTT. It encodes CASSLGAGFPLHF.

The gene calls are TRBV7-2 and TRBJ2-6, with a weak D call TRBD1 (6 bases). Per the germline V gene, CDR1 is SGHTA and CDR2 is FQGNSA. CDR3 size: 16 residues. Between the trimmed V and J ends, which lost 5 bases and 0 bases, there was a span of 11 bases. CDR3 DNA: TGTGCCAGCAGCCAAACAGGGAGCTCTGGGGCCAACGTCCTGACTTTC. Translated, it gives CASSQTGSSGANVLTF.

The chain combines TRBV2 with TRBJ2-5; TRBD1 might be the D (5 bases). CDR3 length: 15 residues. CDR1 and CDR2 from the germline V gene are SNHLY and FYNNEI. V dropped 0 bases and J dropped 6 bases, with 14 bases sitting between them. CDR3 nucleotides: TGTGCCAGCAGTGAAGCGCTTCAGGGTCTGAAGACCCAGTACTTC. It specifies CASSEALQGLKTQYF.

The J gene is TRBJ2-1, the V gene TRBV30, with a weak D call TRBD2 (5 bases). CDR1 GTSNPN and CDR2 SVGIG come from the germline V gene (reference sequence). CDR3 size: 15 residues. V was clipped by 0 bases and J by 6 bases, with 15 bases between them. CDR3 DNA: TGTGCCTGGAGTGTATTCGGCCGGACTCTCAATGAGCAGTTCTTC. Translated: CAWSVFGRTLNEQFF. Complete variable domain (other parts from reference TRBV30 and TRBJ2-1): SQTIHQWPATLVQPVGSPLSLECTVEGTSNPNLYWYRQAAGRGLQLLFYSVGIGQISSEVPQNLSASRPQDRQFILSSKKLLLSDSGFYLCAWSVFGRTLNEQFFGPGTRLTVL.

V is TRBV11-2 and J is TRBJ1-3; D not resolved. Germline CDR1 and CDR2: SGHAT and FQNNGV. The CDR3 is made up of 15 amino acids. Trimming cost V 5 bases and J 4 bases, with 15 bases left between them. The CDR3 sequence: CASSPLRAYGNTIYF. The CDR3 DNA reads as TGTGCCAGCAGCCCACTGAGGGCATACGGAAACACCATATATTTT. Together with reference TRBV11-2 and TRBJ1-3, the CDR3 gives the full variable domain: EAGVAQSPRYKIIEKRQSVAFWCNPISGHATLYWYQQILGQGPKLLIQFQNNGVVDDSQLPKDRFSAERLKGVDSTLKIQPAKLEDSAVYLCASSPLRAYGNTIYFGEGSWLTVV.

CDR3 amino acids: CASSESTGFGEQYF. CDR3 sequence (DNA): TGTGCCAGCAGTGAAAGTACAGGGTTTGGCGAGCAGTACTTC. This chain connects TRBV6-1 to TRBJ2-7, with D possibly TRBD1 on 6 matching bases. Between the trimmed V and J ends, which lost 2 bases and 6 bases, there was a span of 14 bases. Germline V lookup: CDR1 MNHNS, CDR2 SASEGT. This CDR3 has 14 residues.

The chain is built from TRBV28 and TRBJ2-7; a possible D gene is TRBD2 (6 bases). The V gene's germline CDR1 is MDHEN and CDR2 SYDVKM. The CDR3 length is 13 residues. Between the trimmed V and J ends, which lost 5 bases and 0 bases, there was a span of 8 bases. Here the CDR3 reads CASSGGNSYEQYF. CDR3 DNA: TGTGCCAGCAGTGGGGGGAACTCCTACGAGCAGTACTTC.

The gene calls are TRBV19 and TRBJ1-1; D perhaps matches TRBD1 (6 bases). The germline V gene encodes CDR1 LNHDA and CDR2 SQIVND (reference sequence). Trimming cost V 5 bases and J 8 bases, with 15 bases left between them. The CDR3 consists of 13 residues. The CDR3 region is CASSGPRGGEAFF. For the CDR3, the DNA is TGTGCCAGTAGTGGGCCCAGGGGCGGGGAAGCTTTCTTT.